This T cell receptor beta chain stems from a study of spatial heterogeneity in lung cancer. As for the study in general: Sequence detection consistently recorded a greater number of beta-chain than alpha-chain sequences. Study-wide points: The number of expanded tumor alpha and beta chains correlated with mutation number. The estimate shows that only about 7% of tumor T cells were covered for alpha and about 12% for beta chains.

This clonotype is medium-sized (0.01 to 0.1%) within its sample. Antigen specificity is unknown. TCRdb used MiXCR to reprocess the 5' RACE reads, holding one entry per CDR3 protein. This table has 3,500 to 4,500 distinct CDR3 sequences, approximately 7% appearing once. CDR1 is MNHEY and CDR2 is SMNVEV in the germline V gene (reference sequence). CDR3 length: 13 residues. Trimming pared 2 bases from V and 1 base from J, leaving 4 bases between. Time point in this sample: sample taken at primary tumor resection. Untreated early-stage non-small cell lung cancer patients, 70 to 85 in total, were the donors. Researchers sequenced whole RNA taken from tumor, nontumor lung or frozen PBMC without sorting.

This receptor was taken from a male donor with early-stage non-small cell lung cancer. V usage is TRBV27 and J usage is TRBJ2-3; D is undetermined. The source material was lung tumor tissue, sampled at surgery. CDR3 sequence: CASSLRRTDTQYF. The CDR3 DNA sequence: TGTGCCAGCAGTTTAAGACGCACAGATACGCAGTATTTT.